What follows describes a single T cell receptor beta chain. Its cognate antigen is unknown. 13 Jbeta primers and 60 Vbeta primers were used for the PCR. The protocol was immunoSEQ multiplex PCR, while the TCRdb copy is restricted to in-frame clones and leaves out a portion. Recorded here are more than 95,000 clones; the top ten clones represent 2% to 2.5%. The CDR3 runs 15 residues. The V segment lost 1 base and the J segment 5 bases; nucleotides outside the gene matches: 5. Germline V lookup: CDR1 MGHRA, CDR2 YSYEKL. The data are from a study of cytomegalovirus exposure and HLA in healthy donors. Study-wide findings and caveats: A few V segments could not be told apart, such as TRBV6-2 and TRBV6-3, and were left out. For TCR beta chains, V- and J-gene trimming was later linked to a missense DCLRE1C variant.

The chain carries TRBV4-1 and TRBJ2-5; 9 nucleotides line up with TRBD2. Sequencing was carried out using PBMCs. This receptor was identified in a man in his forties or fifties in good health and CMV-seronegative. CDR3 DNA sequence: TGCGCCAGCAGCCAAGGGTCTAGCGGGATGGAGACCCAGTACTTC. Its protein is CASSQGSSGMETQYF.